The 30 T cell receptor beta chains below all came from one sample that was sequenced in a study of blood T cell repertoires in COVID-19. Sequencing was performed with immunoSEQ multiplex PCR; in TCRdb, only in-frame clones are kept and a portion is missing. Of fewer than 250,000 clones in the sample, almost 85% are singletons; the top ten hold 4% to 4.5%. The specimen sequenced was peripheral blood. The receptors stem from a man aged 50-59 years with acute or convalescent COVID-19.

The V call is TRBV9, the J call TRBJ1-6; D is perhaps TRBD1 (5 bases). Trimming pared 2 bases from V and 3 bases from J, leaving 9 bases between. The germline gives CDR1 SGDLS, CDR2 YYNGEE. The CDR3 covers 15 residues. CDR3 protein: CASSVIDSYNSPLHF. In DNA, the CDR3 is TGTGCCAGCAGCGTTATAGACAGCTATAATTCACCCCTCCACTTT.

This clone came up once. The chain couples TRBV7-2 to TRBJ2-1; possibly TRBD2 for D (6 bases). Trimming cost V 5 bases and J 4 bases, with 18 bases left between them. CDR1 and CDR2 (germline): SGHTA, FQGNSA. The CDR3 contains 16 residues. This chain's CDR3 is CASSPPGAGKYNEQFF. CDR3 nucleotide sequence: TGTGCCAGCAGCCCCCCCGGGGCGGGGAAGTACAATGAGCAGTTCTTC.

This clone was seen just once. The chain combines TRBV2 with TRBJ2-2; maybe TRBD2 (5 bases). The CDR3 spans 16 residues. V gave up 0 bases and J gave up 0 bases, with 8 bases separating them. The germline V gene encodes CDR1 SNHLY and CDR2 FYNNEI. The CDR3 spells CASSEANGANTGELFF. CDR3 coding DNA: TGTGCCAGCAGTGAAGCGAACGGGGCGAACACCGGGGAGCTGTTTTTT.

V usage is TRBV5-1 and J usage is TRBJ1-6; 8 bases line up with TRBD1. Trimming cost V 2 bases and J 7 bases; bases outside gene matches: 8. The germline V gene has CDR1 SGHRS and CDR2 YFSETQ. The CDR3 runs 16 residues. This CDR3 is CASSLQGGFGNSPLHF. The CDR3 bases are TGCGCCAGCAGCTTACAGGGGGGCTTCGGGAATTCACCCCTCCACTTT.

The J gene is TRBJ1-5, the V gene TRBV18, with TRBD1 as a possible D gene (6 bases). From germline, CDR1 is KGHSH and CDR2 LQKENI. This CDR3 is built from 16 residues. V was cut by 2 bases and J by 6 bases, with 17 bases left in between. The CDR3 protein is CASSPDNRALGQPQHF. CDR3 in DNA: TGTGCCAGCTCACCAGATAACAGGGCCTTAGGTCAGCCCCAGCATTTT. The full variable domain, completed using reference TRBV18 and TRBJ1-5, is NAGVMQNPRHLVRRRGQEARLRCSPMKGHSHVYWYRQLPEEGLKFMVYLQKENIIDESGMPKERFSAEFPKEGPSILRIQQVVRGDSAAYFCASSPDNRALGQPQHFGDGTRLSIL.

This sequence joins TRBV7-8 and TRBJ1-3; D remains unclear. V lost 5 bases to trimming and J lost 0 bases, with 11 bases between them. This CDR3 has 15 amino acids. In germline, CDR1 is SGHVS, CDR2 FQNEAQ. The chain's CDR3 is CASSTTQASGNTIYF. The CDR3 nucleotides are TGTGCCAGCAGCACAACTCAGGCCTCTGGAAACACCATATATTTT.

The rearrangement joins TRBV19 to TRBJ1-5; 8 bases match TRBD1. Germline trimming cut 3 bases from V and 0 bases from J; bases unmatched to any gene: 7. Germline assignment: CDR1 LNHDA and CDR2 SQIVND (reference sequence). This CDR3 has 17 residues. The CDR3 DNA sequence: TGTGCCAGTAGTATCGGAGACAGGGGTCTTAGCAATCAGCCCCAGCATTTT. It translates to CASSIGDRGLSNQPQHF.

The V call is TRBV2, the J call TRBJ1-6; D is uncertain. Germline V gives CDR1 SNHLY, CDR2 FYNNEI. The V end was cut by 3 bases, the J end by 7 bases, with 16 bases between. This CDR3 comprises 16 residues. CDR3 sequence reads: CASSDFTTQLNSPLHF. CDR3 coding DNA: TGTGCCAGCAGTGACTTTACCACCCAACTCAATTCACCCCTCCACTTT.

V gene TRBV6-5 combines with J gene TRBJ1-5; no clear D gene. The CDR3 consists of 16 residues. Germline V gene sequence: CDR1 MNHEY, CDR2 SVGAGI. Trimming stripped 0 bases from V and 2 bases from J, with 11 bases between. The CDR3 bases are TGTGCCAGCAGTTACTCGGGAGAGCCCGGCAATCAGCCCCAGCATTTT. Its translation is CASSYSGEPGNQPQHF.

The rearrangement links TRBV7-6 to TRBJ1-3; maybe TRBD1 (6 bases). The V end lost 1 base, the J end lost 2 bases, and 12 bases lay between the germline ends. There are 16 residues in the CDR3. Germline CDR1 SGHVS, CDR2 FNYEAQ. CDR3 sequence: CASSLETQGAGNTIYF. CDR3 coding DNA: TGTGCCAGCAGCTTAGAGACACAGGGTGCTGGAAACACCATATATTTT.

The genes are TRBV28 and TRBJ1-5; 9 bases match TRBD1. Germline V CDR1 and CDR2: MDHEN, SYDVKM. The CDR3 extends over 16 amino acids. The junction had 4 bases not matched to a gene; V was cut back by 3 bases and J by 1 base. The CDR3 is CASSLGTGFSNQPQHF. CDR3 in DNA: TGTGCCAGCAGTTTGGGGACAGGGTTCAGCAATCAGCCCCAGCATTTT.

CDR3 region: CASSDGGGAYQPQHF. The CDR3 DNA reads TGTGCCAGCAGTGACGGGGGGGGCGCTTATCAGCCCCAGCATTTT. The chain recombines TRBV27 with TRBJ1-5; D is perhaps TRBD1 (6 bases). There are 15 residues in the CDR3. With 5 bases removed from V and 5 bases from J, the gap between germline ends came to 16 bases. The germline gives CDR1 MNHEY, CDR2 SMNVEV (reference sequence).

J is TRBJ2-7 and V is TRBV19; TRBD1 matches 7 bases. Per the germline V gene, CDR1 is LNHDA and CDR2 is SQIVND (reference sequence). The CDR3 is 14 residues long. After removal of 3 bases from V and 2 bases from J, the junction contained 4 bases not matched to a gene. In nucleotides, the CDR3 is TGTGCCAGTAGTATCCGGGACAGCACCTACGAGCAGTACTTC. Its translation is CASSIRDSTYEQYF.

Points on this clone: Other DNA variants within this sample encode the same CDR3. J is TRBJ1-6 and V is TRBV5-4; TRBD1 agrees at 8 bases. Germline values: CDR1 SGHNT, CDR2 YYREEE (reference sequence). The CDR3 is made up of 16 amino acids. Unmatched junction bases numbered 4, after V lost 4 bases and J lost 1 base. CDR3 nucleotide sequence: TGTGCCAGCAGCCCAGGGGGCGGATCCTATAATTCACCCCTCCACTTT. Translating gives CASSPGGGSYNSPLHF. The variable domain in full, with the rest retrieved from reference TRBV5-4 and TRBJ1-6, is ETGVTQSPTHLIKTRGQQVTLRCSSQSGHNTVSWYQQALGQGPQFIFQYYREEENGRGNFPPRFSGLQFPNYSSELNVNALELDDSALYLCASSPGGGSYNSPLHFGNGTRLTVT.

The chain combines TRBV18 with TRBJ1-4; 7 bases align to TRBD1. J was trimmed by 8 bases and V by 5 bases; bases with no gene match: 5. The CDR3 is made up of 13 amino acids. Germline V gives CDR1 KGHSH, CDR2 LQKENI. This chain's CDR3 is CASSIQGSEKLFF. CDR3 nucleotide sequence: TGTGCCAGCTCAATACAGGGGAGCGAAAAACTGTTTTTT. The whole variable domain, remainder taken from reference TRBV18 and TRBJ1-4, is NAGVMQNPRHLVRRRGQEARLRCSPMKGHSHVYWYRQLPEEGLKFMVYLQKENIIDESGMPKERFSAEFPKEGPSILRIQQVVRGDSAAYFCASSIQGSEKLFFGSGTQLSVL.

The chain recombines TRBV28 with TRBJ2-7; 8 nucleotides agree with TRBD2. CDR1 and CDR2 from the germline V gene are MDHEN and SYDVKM. This CDR3 comprises 14 residues. V lost 2 bases and J lost 4; bases outside the gene matches: 4. The CDR3 bases are TGTGCCAGCAGTTTAACGGGAGGGAAATACGAGCAGTACTTC. It encodes CASSLTGGKYEQYF.

The V and J genes are TRBV5-6 and TRBJ2-5; D unclear. CDR3 size: 13 residues. Germline values: CDR1 SGHDT, CDR2 YYEEEE. The V gene lost 4 bases and the J gene lost 2 bases, with 9 bases spanning the gap. Here the CDR3 reads CASSPTTQETQYF. The CDR3 nucleotides read TGTGCCAGCAGCCCCACCACACAAGAGACCCAGTACTTC. The complete variable domain, with remaining parts taken from reference TRBV5-6 and TRBJ2-5, reads DAGVTQSPTHLIKTRGQQVTLRCSPKSGHDTVSWYQQALGQGPQFIFQYYEEEERQRGNFPDRFSGHQFPNYSSELNVNALLLGDSALYLCASSPTTQETQYFGPGTRLLVL.

The rearrangement links TRBV28 to TRBJ1-4, with D unresolved. Between the trimmed V and J ends, which lost 2 bases and 10 bases, there was a span of 17 bases. There are 15 residues in the CDR3. Germline loops: CDR1 MDHEN, CDR2 SYDVKM. The CDR3, as DNA: TGTGCCAGCAGTTTAGGAGGCGGGGTGGTGGGAAAACTGTTTTTT. It codes for CASSLGGGVVGKLFF. The entire variable domain, with the rest obtained from reference TRBV28 and TRBJ1-4, is as follows: DVKVTQSSRYLVKRTGEKVFLECVQDMDHENMFWYRQDPGLGLRLIYFSYDVKMKEKGDIPEGYSVSREKKERFSLILESASTNQTSMYLCASSLGGGVVGKLFFGSGTQLSVL.

This rearrangement joins TRBV2 to TRBJ2-7, with a possible D match to TRBD2 (6 bases). V gave up 6 bases and J gave up 10 bases, with 10 bases separating them. The CDR3 runs to 10 residues. The germline V gene has CDR1 SNHLY and CDR2 FYNNEI. The CDR3 sequence: CASRSREQYF. The DNA of the CDR3 is TGTGCCAGCAGATCGCGGGAACAGTACTTC.

V is TRBV6-5 and J is TRBJ1-1; 8 bases are a match to TRBD1. The germline gives CDR1 MNHEY, CDR2 SVGAGI. The trim removed 5 bases at V and 0 bases at J, leaving 5 bases unmatched. This CDR3 has 15 residues. The CDR3 region has the DNA TGTGCCAGCAGTCGACAGGGGATAGTGAACACTGAAGCTTTCTTT. Its translation: CASSRQGIVNTEAFF.

This sequence joins TRBV12-3 or TRBV12-4 and TRBJ2-5; TRBD1 matches at 7 bases. CDR3 length: 13 residues. Unmatched junction bases numbered 5, after V lost 5 bases and J lost 5 bases. The CDR3 bases are TGTGCCAGCAGTCTCGACAGGGTCGAGACCCAGTACTTC. Its protein is CASSLDRVETQYF.

The sample holds one count of this clone. The J gene is TRBJ2-1, the V gene TRBV7-9; D gene uncertain. V dropped 3 bases and J dropped 7 bases, with 16 bases sitting between them. CDR1 is SEHNR, CDR2 FQNEAQ, per germline (reference sequence). The CDR3 has 15 amino acids. The CDR3 DNA follows: TGTGCCAGCAGCTTTCCCGGGTCCCCGGCAAATGAGCAGTTCTTC. Translating it yields CASSFPGSPANEQFF.

The J gene is TRBJ2-7, the V gene TRBV6-5; 7 bases are a match to TRBD2. Germline V gene lookup returns CDR1 MNHEY and CDR2 SVGAGI. Trimming at V came to 10 bases and at J to 0 bases, leaving 12 bases not matched to a gene. This CDR3 spans 15 amino acids. The CDR3 sequence is CATQGGASGSYEQYF. Written as DNA, the CDR3 is TGTGCCACTCAAGGAGGCGCTAGCGGCTCCTACGAGCAGTACTTC.

CDR3 coding DNA: TGTGCCAGCAGTTTATCCCTAGCGGAGTCCTACAATGAGCAGTTCTTC. Translated, it gives CASSLSLAESYNEQFF. The V and J genes are TRBV27 and TRBJ2-1, with 7 bases fitting TRBD2. Germline lookup yields CDR1 MNHEY and CDR2 SMNVEV (reference sequence). V was clipped by 0 bases and J by 1 base; unmatched bases: 3. The CDR3 is 16 residues long.

V usage is TRBV6-5 and J usage is TRBJ1-1; 7 bases line up with TRBD1. V shed 1 base and J 4 bases; nucleotides not matched to a gene: 9. Germline V lookup: CDR1 MNHEY, CDR2 SVGAGI. This CDR3 contains 16 residues. CDR3 loop: CASSYFSDRAGTEAFF. The CDR3 nucleotides read TGTGCCAGCAGTTACTTTTCAGACAGGGCGGGCACTGAAGCTTTCTTT.

This chain uses TRBV7-3 with TRBJ2-3; D uncertain. CDR1 and CDR2 (germline): SGHTA, FQGTGA. The V end lost 5 bases, the J end lost 3 bases, and 9 bases lay between the germline ends. The CDR3 consists of 13 residues. CDR3 amino acids: CASSRPGTDTQYF. The CDR3 bases are TGTGCCAGCAGCCGTCCCGGGACAGATACGCAGTATTTT. Based on the CDR3 plus reference TRBV7-3 and TRBJ2-3, the full variable domain is GAGVSQTPSNKVTEKGKYVELRCDPISGHTALYWYRQSLGQGPEFLIYFQGTGAADDSGLPNDRFFAVRPEGSVSTLKIQRTERGDSAVYLCASSRPGTDTQYFGPGTRLTVL.

The CDR3 nucleotides are TGTGCCAGCTCACCACGGGGGGGAGCCTACAATGAGCAGTTCTTC. This translates into CASSPRGGAYNEQFF. The chain links TRBV18 to TRBJ2-1; 7 bases are shared with TRBD2. CDR3 length equals 15 residues. CDR1 and CDR2 (germline): KGHSH, LQKENI. Unmatched junction bases numbered 2, after V lost 1 base and J lost 2 bases.

This clone was counted between two and nine times. The genes are TRBV7-9 and TRBJ1-2; D is possibly TRBD1 (6 bases). Germline loops: CDR1 SEHNR, CDR2 FQNEAQ (reference sequence). This CDR3 has 15 residues. The V gene lost 5 bases and the J gene lost 7 bases, with 20 bases spanning the gap. CDR3 sequence reads: CASSPTTGTKFGYTF. The CDR3 nucleotides are TGTGCCAGCAGCCCAACTACCGGGACAAAGTTTGGCTACACCTTC.

V usage is TRBV6-6 and J usage is TRBJ2-3; D is possibly TRBD2 (7 bases). Trimming stripped 5 bases from V and 3 bases from J, with 21 bases between. Germline V gives CDR1 MNHNY, CDR2 SVGAGI (reference sequence). The CDR3 is made up of 17 amino acids. CDR3 nucleotides: TGTGCCAGCAGTCCCCTGGGGGGGGCCATCAGAACAGATACGCAGTATTTT. Amino acid sequence: CASSPLGGAIRTDTQYF.

The chain recombines TRBV5-6 with TRBJ1-4, with D maybe TRBD1 (5 bases). The germline gives CDR1 SGHDT, CDR2 YYEEEE. Trimming left V 4 bases short and J 5 bases short, with 12 bases between. This CDR3 has 14 residues. CDR3 bases: TGTGCCAGCAGCCGGACCGGGGGAAATGAAAAACTGTTTTTT. Its protein is CASSRTGGNEKLFF.